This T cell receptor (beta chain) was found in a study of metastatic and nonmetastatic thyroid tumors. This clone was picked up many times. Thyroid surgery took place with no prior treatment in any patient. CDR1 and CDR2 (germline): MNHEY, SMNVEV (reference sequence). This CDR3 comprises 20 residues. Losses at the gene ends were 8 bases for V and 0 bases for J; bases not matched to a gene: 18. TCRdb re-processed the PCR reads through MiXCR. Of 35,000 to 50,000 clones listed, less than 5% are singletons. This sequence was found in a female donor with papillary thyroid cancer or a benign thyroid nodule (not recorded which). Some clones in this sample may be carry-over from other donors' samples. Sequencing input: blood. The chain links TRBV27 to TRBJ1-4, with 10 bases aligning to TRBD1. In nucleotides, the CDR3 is TGTGCCAGCCGTAGACAGGGGGCCGGGAGGAACAGGGCAACTAATGAAAAACTGTTTTTT. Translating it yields CASRRQGAGRNRATNEKLFF.